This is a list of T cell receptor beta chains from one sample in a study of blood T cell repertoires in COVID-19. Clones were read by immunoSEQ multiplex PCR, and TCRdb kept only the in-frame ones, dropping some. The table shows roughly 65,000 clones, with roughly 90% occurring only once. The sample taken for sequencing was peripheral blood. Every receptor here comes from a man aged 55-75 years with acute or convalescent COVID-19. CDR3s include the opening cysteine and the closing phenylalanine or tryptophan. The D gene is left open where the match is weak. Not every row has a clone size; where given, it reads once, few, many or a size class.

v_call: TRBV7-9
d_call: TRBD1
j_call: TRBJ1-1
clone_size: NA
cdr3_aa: CASSVQGAGTEAFF
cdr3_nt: TGTGCCAGCAGCGTACAGGGGGCGGGTACTGAAGCTTTCTTT

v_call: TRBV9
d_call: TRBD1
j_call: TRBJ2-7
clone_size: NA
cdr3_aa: CASSVGDREPYEQYF
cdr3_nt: TGTGCCAGCAGCGTAGGGGACAGGGAGCCCTACGAGCAGTACTTC

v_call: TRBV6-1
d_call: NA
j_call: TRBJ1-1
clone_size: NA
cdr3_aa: CASSEASTGFEAFF
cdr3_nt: TGTGCCAGCAGTGAAGCCTCGACAGGCTTTGAAGCTTTCTTT

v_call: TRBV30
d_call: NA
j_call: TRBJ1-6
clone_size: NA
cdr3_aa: CAWSGQANSPLHF
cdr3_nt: TGTGCCTGGAGTGGCCAGGCTAATTCACCCCTCCACTTT

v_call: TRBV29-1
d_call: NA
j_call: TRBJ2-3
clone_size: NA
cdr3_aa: CSVEESADTQYF
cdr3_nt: TGCAGCGTTGAGGAGTCGGCAGATACGCAGTATTTT

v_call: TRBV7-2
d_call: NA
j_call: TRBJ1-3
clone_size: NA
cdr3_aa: CASSFQQGAGNTIYF
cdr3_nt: TGTGCCAGCAGCTTCCAACAGGGCGCTGGAAACACCATATATTTT

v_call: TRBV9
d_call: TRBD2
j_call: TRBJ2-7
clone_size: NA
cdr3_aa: CASSVRLAGDEQYF
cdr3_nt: TGTGCCAGCAGCGTACGGCTAGCGGGGGACGAGCAGTACTTC

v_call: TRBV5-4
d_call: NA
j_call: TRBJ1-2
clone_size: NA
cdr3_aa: CASSQDIYGYTF
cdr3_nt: TGTGCCAGCAGCCAGGACATCTATGGCTACACCTTC

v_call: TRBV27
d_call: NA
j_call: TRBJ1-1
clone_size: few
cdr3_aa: CASSFEGNTEAFF
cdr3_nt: TGTGCCAGCAGTTTTGAGGGAAACACTGAAGCTTTCTTT

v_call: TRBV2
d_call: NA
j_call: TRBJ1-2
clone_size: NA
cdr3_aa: CASARGQGLNNYGYTF
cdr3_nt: TGTGCCAGCGCACGTGGGCAGGGGCTTAATAACTATGGCTACACCTTC

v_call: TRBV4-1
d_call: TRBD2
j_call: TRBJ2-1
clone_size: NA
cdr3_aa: CASSQDPSGGFNEQFF
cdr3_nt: TGCGCCAGCAGCCAAGATCCTAGCGGGGGGTTCAATGAGCAGTTCTTC

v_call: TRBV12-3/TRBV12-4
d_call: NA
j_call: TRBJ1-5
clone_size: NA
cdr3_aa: CASRSDSPEPQHF
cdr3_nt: TGTGCCAGCAGATCTGACAGCCCCGAACCCCAGCATTTT

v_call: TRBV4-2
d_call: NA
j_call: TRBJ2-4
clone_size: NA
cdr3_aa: CASSQEGGGLAKNIQYF
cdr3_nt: TGTGCCAGCAGCCAAGAAGGGGGGGGGTTAGCCAAAAACATTCAGTACTTC